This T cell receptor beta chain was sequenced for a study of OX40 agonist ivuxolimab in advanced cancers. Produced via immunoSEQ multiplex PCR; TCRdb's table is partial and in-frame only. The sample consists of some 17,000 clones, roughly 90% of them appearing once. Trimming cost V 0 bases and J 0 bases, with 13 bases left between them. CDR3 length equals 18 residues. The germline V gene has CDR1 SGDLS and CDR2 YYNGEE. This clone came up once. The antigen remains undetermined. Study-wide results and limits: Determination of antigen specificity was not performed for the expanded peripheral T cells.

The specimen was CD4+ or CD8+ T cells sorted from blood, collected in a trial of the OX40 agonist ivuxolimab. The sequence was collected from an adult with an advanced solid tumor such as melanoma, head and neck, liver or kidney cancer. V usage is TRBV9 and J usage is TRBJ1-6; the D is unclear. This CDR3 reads CASSVEATASSYNSPLHF. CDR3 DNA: TGTGCCAGCAGCGTAGAGGCCACCGCGAGCTCCTATAATTCACCCCTCCACTTT.